A selection of T cell receptor beta chains follows, all from one sample in a study of regulatory T cells in long-lasting Graves disease. TCRdb called the multiplex PCR reads again in MiXCR, with one record for every CDR3 protein. The table shows 400,000 to 500,000 distinct CDR3 sequences, with 20% occurring only once. Sequences were derived from peripheral blood mononuclear cells (PBMCs), sampled when the disease was refractory, from a patient treated with antithyroid drugs. These receptors were obtained from a female donor with Graves disease. Both conserved end residues are trimmed from each CDR3. A D gene is named only where the DNA matches it firmly.

j_call d_call v_call cdr3_length cdr3_aa
TRBJ2-1 TRBD2 TRBV2 13 ASSGASGSRNEQF
TRBJ1-1 . TRBV29-1 11 SATDDMNTEAF
TRBJ2-5 . TRBV29-1 8 SGLLETQY
TRBJ2-2 TRBD2 TRBV25-1 15 ASSAGFLAGDTGELF
TRBJ1-2 . TRBV6-1 13 ASSPGGSLNYGYT
TRBJ2-5 . TRBV11-2 10 ASSLGRGTQY
TRBJ2-5 . TRBV30 11 AWFTPRRETQY
TRBJ2-2 TRBD2 TRBV6-2/TRBV6-3 14 ASSSLAGEGTGELF
TRBJ2-7 . TRBV29-1 13 SVEDRWSTTYEQY
TRBJ2-7 TRBD2 TRBV6-5 14 ASSYWKAGSPYEQY
TRBJ1-1 . TRBV5-1 14 ASSSRGISTGTEAF
TRBJ1-2 . TRBV20-1 11 SARPGSYYGYT
. TRBD2 TRBV3-1 14 ASSQDWASGGHEQY
TRBJ2-2 . TRBV6-5 14 ASSYTNQENTGELF
TRBJ1-2 . TRBV7-8 15 ASSLEAQGSRTYGYT
TRBJ1-2 TRBD1 TRBV7-9 13 ASSLQGALDYGYT
TRBJ1-1 . TRBV7-2 9 ASSLRVEAF
TRBJ1-1 TRBD1 TRBV5-1 12 ASSPKDRGTEAF
TRBJ1-2 . TRBV5-8 13 ASSLSLISRYGYT
TRBJ2-5 . TRBV19 11 ASRQGSSETQY
TRBJ2-2 . TRBV4-1 14 ASSQEGRGFSGELF
TRBJ1-2 . TRBV28 12 ASTRTSEGNGYT
TRBJ1-1 TRBD1 TRBV11-2 13 ASSTRQGAVPEAF
TRBJ2-2 TRBD1 TRBV24-1 14 ATRGQASQNGGELF
TRBJ2-5 . TRBV2 12 ASSPGPPGETQY
TRBJ2-2 TRBD1 TRBV14 14 ASSRIRDRNTGELF
TRBJ1-1 . TRBV12-3/TRBV12-4 12 ASRLGYREAEAF
TRBJ2-7 TRBD1 TRBV11-3 13 ASSPGSDRDYEQY
TRBJ2-7 . TRBV5-5 11 ASSLEQPYEQY
TRBJ1-4 TRBD1 TRBV3-1 13 ASSHRQGRGEKLF
TRBJ2-2 . TRBV27 11 ASRTGSTGELF
TRBJ1-1 TRBD1 TRBV3-1 13 ASSPARTGRTEAF
TRBJ2-5 TRBD2 TRBV6-1 13 ASGGASGSVETQY
TRBJ1-1 . TRBV19 12 ASMDHKRNTEAF
TRBJ2-7 TRBD1 TRBV6-1 11 ASTPGQPYEQY
TRBJ2-3 . TRBV20-1 11 SAGGGRTDTQY
TRBJ2-7 TRBD2 TRBV7-9 12 ASSLAGDRYEQY
TRBJ2-5 . TRBV18 13 ASSPGPIEQETQY